A selection of T cell receptor beta chains follows, all from one sample in a study of T cells in narcolepsy. Clones were read by immunoSEQ multiplex PCR, and TCRdb kept only the in-frame ones, dropping some. The table records 25,000 to 35,000 clones, around 79% of them present only once. Sequences were obtained from memory (CD45RA-) CD4+ T cells from blood. These TCRs come from a human donor in good health. Both conserved end residues are part of each CDR3. Each record gives: D gene, J gene, clone size, V gene, CDR3 DNA, CDR3 protein. A D gene is named only where the DNA matches it firmly. Clone size is stated in some rows and not others, as once, few, many or a class when expanded.

d_gene: .; j_gene: TRBJ2-3; abundance: .; v_gene: TRBV7-2; CDR3nt: TGTGCCAGCAGCTTACAAGATACGCAGTATTTT; CDR3aa: CASSLQDTQYF
d_gene: TRBD1; j_gene: TRBJ1-3; abundance: .; v_gene: TRBV28; CDR3nt: TGTGCCAGCAGTGAGTCGACAGGGATAAGCACCATATATTTT; CDR3aa: CASSESTGISTIYF
d_gene: .; j_gene: TRBJ1-5; abundance: .; v_gene: TRBV4-3; CDR3nt: TGCGCCAGCAGCCAAGATTTAGGCCAGGGTGATCAGCCCCAGCATTTT; CDR3aa: CASSQDLGQGDQPQHF
d_gene: .; j_gene: TRBJ1-5; abundance: .; v_gene: TRBV16; CDR3nt: TGTGCCAGCAGCCCATACTTGGGCAATCAGCCCCAGCATTTT; CDR3aa: CASSPYLGNQPQHF
d_gene: TRBD2; j_gene: TRBJ2-3; abundance: once; v_gene: TRBV27; CDR3nt: TGTGCCAGCAGCGCAGCGGGGGCCCGCGTGTCAGATACGCAGTATTTT; CDR3aa: CASSAAGARVSDTQYF
d_gene: TRBD1; j_gene: TRBJ2-1; abundance: few; v_gene: TRBV5-4; CDR3nt: TGTGCCAGCAGCTGGACTGGACAGGGGTTGAATGAGCAGTTCTTC; CDR3aa: CASSWTGQGLNEQFF
d_gene: TRBD2; j_gene: TRBJ2-3; abundance: .; v_gene: TRBV11-1; CDR3nt: TGTGCCAGCAGCTTGGGGACTAGATCTGATACGCAGTATTTT; CDR3aa: CASSLGTRSDTQYF
d_gene: .; j_gene: TRBJ1-5; abundance: .; v_gene: TRBV19; CDR3nt: TGTGCCAGTAGTATCCCTGACAGGTGGGATCAGCCCCAGCATTTT; CDR3aa: CASSIPDRWDQPQHF
d_gene: .; j_gene: TRBJ2-1; abundance: .; v_gene: TRBV28; CDR3nt: TGTGCCAGCATCCCCCCAGGGAGTAACAATGAGCAGTTCTTC; CDR3aa: CASIPPGSNNEQFF
d_gene: TRBD2; j_gene: TRBJ2-1; abundance: once; v_gene: TRBV7-9; CDR3nt: TGTGCCAGCAGCTTAGAACTAGCGTTGAATGAGCAGTTCTTC; CDR3aa: CASSLELALNEQFF
d_gene: .; j_gene: TRBJ1-2; abundance: .; v_gene: TRBV5-5; CDR3nt: TGTGCCAGCAGCTTGGGTTCCCATGGCTACACCTTC; CDR3aa: CASSLGSHGYTF
d_gene: .; j_gene: TRBJ1-1; abundance: .; v_gene: TRBV7-9; CDR3nt: TGTGCCAGCAGCCTAGGACAGATCAACACTGAAGCTTTCTTT; CDR3aa: CASSLGQINTEAFF
d_gene: TRBD2; j_gene: TRBJ2-7; abundance: .; v_gene: TRBV2; CDR3nt: TGTGCCAGCCGAGGGAGCGGGAACGAGCAGTACTTC; CDR3aa: CASRGSGNEQYF
d_gene: TRBD1; j_gene: TRBJ2-3; abundance: .; v_gene: TRBV18; CDR3nt: TGTGCCAGCTCACTAACAGGGGGCGATGGCACAGATACGCAGTATTTT; CDR3aa: CASSLTGGDGTDTQYF
d_gene: TRBD2; j_gene: TRBJ2-1; abundance: .; v_gene: TRBV7-2; CDR3nt: TGTGCCAGCAGCCCGGGACTAAACCGGGATGAGCAGTTCTTC; CDR3aa: CASSPGLNRDEQFF
d_gene: .; j_gene: TRBJ2-2; abundance: .; v_gene: TRBV5-4; CDR3nt: TGTGCCAGCAGCTTGCACTCCACCCCCGGGGAGCTGTTTTTT; CDR3aa: CASSLHSTPGELFF
d_gene: .; j_gene: TRBJ2-2; abundance: .; v_gene: TRBV11-2; CDR3nt: TGTGCCAGCAGCATTACAAACACCGGGGAGCTGTTTTTT; CDR3aa: CASSITNTGELFF
d_gene: .; j_gene: TRBJ1-3; abundance: .; v_gene: TRBV6-5; CDR3nt: TGTGCCAGCAGTCCCGGCAGCTCTGGAAACACCATATATTTT; CDR3aa: CASSPGSSGNTIYF
d_gene: .; j_gene: TRBJ2-7; abundance: .; v_gene: TRBV6-5; CDR3nt: TGTGCCAGCAGTGACGACAGGTCCTACGAGCAGTACTTC; CDR3aa: CASSDDRSYEQYF
d_gene: .; j_gene: TRBJ1-5; abundance: once; v_gene: TRBV19; CDR3nt: TGTGCCAGTAGTATTGGGCTTAGCAATCAGCCCCAGCATTTT; CDR3aa: CASSIGLSNQPQHF
d_gene: TRBD2; j_gene: TRBJ2-5; abundance: .; v_gene: TRBV7-2; CDR3nt: TGTGCCAGCAGCTTCGGACTAGCGGGCCTAGGGGAGACCCAGTACTTC; CDR3aa: CASSFGLAGLGETQYF
d_gene: .; j_gene: TRBJ2-5; abundance: .; v_gene: TRBV4-3; CDR3nt: TGCGCCAGCAGCCAAGCAGGGTACGAGACCCAGTACTTC; CDR3aa: CASSQAGYETQYF
d_gene: .; j_gene: TRBJ1-5; abundance: .; v_gene: TRBV21-1; CDR3nt: TGTGCCAGCAGCCCTCCCCCCTATCAGCCCCAGCATTTT; CDR3aa: CASSPPPYQPQHF
d_gene: TRBD2; j_gene: TRBJ2-7; abundance: .; v_gene: TRBV11-1; CDR3nt: TGTGCCAGCAGCCAAATAGGCGCCCCGGGACTATCCTACGAGCAGTACTTC; CDR3aa: CASSQIGAPGLSYEQYF
d_gene: TRBD2; j_gene: TRBJ2-7; abundance: few; v_gene: TRBV5-4; CDR3nt: TGTGCCAGCAGCTCTTTGAAACGTGGACTAGCTAGTTACGAGCAGTACTTC; CDR3aa: CASSSLKRGLASYEQYF
d_gene: .; j_gene: TRBJ1-2; abundance: .; v_gene: TRBV7-2; CDR3nt: TGTGCCAGCAGCTTATCGGCAGCCTATGGCTACACCTTC; CDR3aa: CASSLSAAYGYTF
d_gene: TRBD1; j_gene: TRBJ1-2; abundance: .; v_gene: TRBV5-8; CDR3nt: TGTGCCAGCAGCCGGCGGACCGGGACAGGGGGGACCCTTGACGGCTACACCTTC; CDR3aa: CASSRRTGTGGTLDGYTF
d_gene: .; j_gene: TRBJ1-5; abundance: .; v_gene: TRBV6-1; CDR3nt: TGTGCCAGCAGTGAGACCACTTCTAATCAGCCCCAGCATTTT; CDR3aa: CASSETTSNQPQHF
d_gene: TRBD1; j_gene: TRBJ1-6; abundance: once; v_gene: TRBV19; CDR3nt: TGTGCCAGTACCCGGGACAGGGCAGAAAATTCACCCCTCCACTTT; CDR3aa: CASTRDRAENSPLHF
d_gene: TRBD1; j_gene: TRBJ2-7; abundance: .; v_gene: TRBV6-5; CDR3nt: TGTGCCAGCAGTTACCTATTAGGACAGGAATACGAGCAGTACTTC; CDR3aa: CASSYLLGQEYEQYF
d_gene: .; j_gene: TRBJ2-5; abundance: medium-sized; v_gene: TRBV6-6; CDR3nt: TGTGCCAGCGGCTTCGGGCAAGAGACCCAGTACTTC; CDR3aa: CASGFGQETQYF
d_gene: TRBD2; j_gene: TRBJ2-1; abundance: .; v_gene: TRBV7-7; CDR3nt: TGTGCTAGCAGCTCCGGGACTAGCGGAAACAATGAGCAGTTCTTC; CDR3aa: CASSSGTSGNNEQFF
d_gene: .; j_gene: TRBJ1-6; abundance: .; v_gene: TRBV30; CDR3nt: TGTGCCTGGATTCACCAGGGGAGGTATTCACCCCTCCACTTT; CDR3aa: CAWIHQGRYSPLHF
d_gene: .; j_gene: TRBJ2-7; abundance: .; v_gene: TRBV6-1; CDR3nt: TGTGCCAGCAGTGAAGTTTTCTACGAGCAGTACTTC; CDR3aa: CASSEVFYEQYF
d_gene: .; j_gene: TRBJ2-5; abundance: .; v_gene: TRBV4-1; CDR3nt: TGCGCCAGCAGCCAAGATGGAGGGGGAGAGACCCAGTACTTC; CDR3aa: CASSQDGGGETQYF
d_gene: .; j_gene: TRBJ1-2; abundance: .; v_gene: TRBV29-1; CDR3nt: TGCAGCGTTGAACTCCTCCGGGGAGGCGGCTACACCTTC; CDR3aa: CSVELLRGGGYTF
d_gene: .; j_gene: TRBJ1-1; abundance: few; v_gene: TRBV5-1; CDR3nt: TGCGCCAGCAGCTTGGAGTCCAGGCCCTCGGAAGCTTTCTTT; CDR3aa: CASSLESRPSEAFF
d_gene: TRBD2; j_gene: TRBJ2-1; abundance: .; v_gene: TRBV7-7; CDR3nt: TGTGCTAGCAGCTTTTCACTAGCGGGAGACAATGAGCAGTTCTTC; CDR3aa: CASSFSLAGDNEQFF
d_gene: .; j_gene: TRBJ2-1; abundance: .; v_gene: TRBV4-2; CDR3nt: TGTGCCAGCAGCCAAGATAGGGCGGGGGCCCCCCAGAACAATGAGCAGTTCTTC; CDR3aa: CASSQDRAGAPQNNEQFF
d_gene: .; j_gene: TRBJ2-3; abundance: .; v_gene: TRBV30; CDR3nt: TGTGCCTGGAGTCGGGGCACAGATACGCAGTATTTT; CDR3aa: CAWSRGTDTQYF
d_gene: TRBD1; j_gene: TRBJ2-7; abundance: .; v_gene: TRBV6-1; CDR3nt: TGTGCCAGCACCTCGACAGGGCTTTACTACGAGCAGTACTTC; CDR3aa: CASTSTGLYYEQYF
d_gene: .; j_gene: TRBJ2-7; abundance: .; v_gene: TRBV29-1; CDR3nt: TGCAGCGTTCACTCTCAAGGGGTTGGCGAGCAGTACTTC; CDR3aa: CSVHSQGVGEQYF
d_gene: TRBD1; j_gene: TRBJ1-6; abundance: .; v_gene: TRBV11-2; CDR3nt: TGTGCCAGCAGCGGAGAGGGGGCGTCTTCACCCCTCCACTTT; CDR3aa: CASSGEGASSPLHF
d_gene: .; j_gene: TRBJ1-2; abundance: .; v_gene: TRBV30; CDR3nt: TGTGCCTGGATGGACCGAACTAACTATGGCTACACCTTC; CDR3aa: CAWMDRTNYGYTF
d_gene: TRBD1; j_gene: TRBJ1-5; abundance: .; v_gene: TRBV18; CDR3nt: TGTGCCAGCTCACCATTGGGGGGACAGGACGGTCAGCATTTT; CDR3aa: CASSPLGGQDGQHF
d_gene: .; j_gene: TRBJ2-1; abundance: .; v_gene: TRBV6-4; CDR3nt: TGTGCCAGCAGTCTCTCTGCTAGGACCCTGACCCACAATGAGCAGTTCTTC; CDR3aa: CASSLSARTLTHNEQFF
d_gene: TRBD1; j_gene: TRBJ1-1; abundance: medium-sized; v_gene: TRBV7-2; CDR3nt: TGTGCCAGCAGCCCGGACAGGGGAAGTGAAGCTTTCTTT; CDR3aa: CASSPDRGSEAFF
d_gene: .; j_gene: TRBJ2-3; abundance: .; v_gene: TRBV7-3; CDR3nt: TGTGCCAGCAGCTTATCCCTCATCACAGATACGCAGTATTTT; CDR3aa: CASSLSLITDTQYF
d_gene: .; j_gene: TRBJ2-1; abundance: .; v_gene: TRBV5-1; CDR3nt: TGCGCCAGCAGCTTGGATGACAATGAGCAGTTCTTC; CDR3aa: CASSLDDNEQFF
d_gene: .; j_gene: TRBJ1-1; abundance: .; v_gene: TRBV6-5; CDR3nt: TGTGCCAGCAGGAGTTTTACACGGACTCCAGCTGAAGCTTTCTTT; CDR3aa: CASRSFTRTPAEAFF
d_gene: .; j_gene: TRBJ2-5; abundance: few; v_gene: TRBV19; CDR3nt: TGTGCCAGTAGTAGCCTGATCGGGGAGACCCAGTACTTC; CDR3aa: CASSSLIGETQYF
d_gene: TRBD1; j_gene: TRBJ2-7; abundance: .; v_gene: TRBV6-5; CDR3nt: TGTGCCAGCATCCAGGGGGCGCGGTACGAGCAGTACTTC; CDR3aa: CASIQGARYEQYF